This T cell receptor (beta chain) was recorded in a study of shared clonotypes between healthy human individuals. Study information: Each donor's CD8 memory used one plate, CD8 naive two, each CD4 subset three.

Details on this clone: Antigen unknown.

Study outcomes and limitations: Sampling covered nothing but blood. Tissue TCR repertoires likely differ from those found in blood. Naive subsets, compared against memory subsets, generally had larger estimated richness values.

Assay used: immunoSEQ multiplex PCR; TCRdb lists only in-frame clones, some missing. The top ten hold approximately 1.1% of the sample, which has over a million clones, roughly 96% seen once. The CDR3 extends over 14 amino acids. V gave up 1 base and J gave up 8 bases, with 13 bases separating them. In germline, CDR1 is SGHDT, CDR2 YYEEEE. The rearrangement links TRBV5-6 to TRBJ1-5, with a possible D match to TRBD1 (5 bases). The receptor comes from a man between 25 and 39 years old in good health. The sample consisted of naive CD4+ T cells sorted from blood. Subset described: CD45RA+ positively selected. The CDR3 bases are TGTGCCAGCAGCTTGCTCCACCGGGGGGAGCCCCAGCATTTT. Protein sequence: CASSLLHRGEPQHF.